This entry concerns a single T cell receptor beta chain. Antigen: not known. Mismatch with germline at one junction end may stem from a read error. In germline, CDR1 is WSHSY, CDR2 SAAADI. The CDR3 is 17 amino acids. This specimen belongs to a study of cytomegalovirus exposure and HLA in healthy donors. Everyone who donated was a healthy bone marrow donor. Overall study results and limits: Highly shared sequence variants in one cluster were likely a sequencing artifact. Later on, analysis showed that most CMV-associated TCR beta chains appeared to be HLA-restricted. A previous analysis found most TCR beta V segments productive roughly 87% or roughly 30% of the time.

60 Vbeta and 13 Jbeta primers were used in PCR. Generated by immunoSEQ multiplex PCR, the TCRdb table keeps only in-frame clones and is missing some. The sample has fewer than 180,000 clones; about three fifths are singletons. The chain combines TRBV10-2 with TRBJ1-3, with 9 bases that match TRBD1. This receptor was obtained from a woman aged 55-69 years in good health and CMV-seropositive. Sequences were obtained from PBMCs. The CDR3 is CASLPGDRVFVRRGSRF. CDR3 in DNA: TGCGCCAGCCTCCCGGGGGACAGGGTGTTCGTCCGCCGGGGGAGTCGTTTT.